These 32 T cell receptor beta chains originate from one sample sequenced in a study of control samples from healthy donors and cancer patients. Sequencing used immunoSEQ multiplex PCR; TCRdb keeps in-frame clones, though not all of them. This sample yields over 120,000 clones, of which 90% to 95% are seen a single time; 12% to 15% belongs to the top ten. Source material: PBMCs. The receptors stem from a man in his fifties or sixties with colorectal cancer.

Turning to this clone: Other DNA sequences within the sample encode an identical CDR3. The rearrangement joins TRBV5-1 to TRBJ1-1; the D is unclear. Germline V gene sequence: CDR1 SGHRS, CDR2 YFSETQ. The CDR3 loop spans 13 amino acids. V was cut by 0 bases and J by 1 base, with 4 bases left in between. CDR3 sequence: CASSLAENTEAFF. As DNA, the CDR3 is TGCGCCAGCAGCTTGGCCGAGAACACTGAAGCTTTCTTT.

This sequence joins TRBV7-9 and TRBJ2-2; D unresolved. Germline V gives CDR1 SEHNR, CDR2 FQNEAQ (reference sequence). Trimming took 1 base from V and 4 from J, leaving 13 bases between them. CDR3 length: 16 amino acids. CDR3 DNA: TGTGCCAGCAGCTTAGACGGCATTGTGGGCACCGGGGAGCTGTTTTTT. It codes for CASSLDGIVGTGELFF.

The chain has TRBV23-1 and TRBJ1-5; 9 bases line up with TRBD1. TRBV23-1 qualifies as an ORF whose function is uncertain. CDR3 length: 15 amino acids. The V and J ends lost 6 bases and 6 bases, in that order; junction bases with no gene match: 9. The CDR3 spells CASSNGQGRCQPQHF. DNA for the CDR3: TGCGCCAGCAGCAACGGACAGGGGCGGTGTCAGCCCCAGCATTTT.

The V and J genes are TRBV18 and TRBJ1-5; 8 bases are a match to TRBD1. V gave up 3 bases and J gave up 6 bases; unmatched junction bases: 4. Germline CDR1 reads KGHSH; CDR2 reads LQKENI. CDR3 length: 14 amino acids. In DNA, the CDR3 is TGTGCCAGCTCACCTCCAGGGGGCTTTCAGCCCCAGCATTTT. Translating gives CASSPPGGFQPQHF.

The rearrangement uses TRBV2 and TRBJ2-3; 11 bases map to TRBD1. V trimming: 3 bases; J trimming: 3 bases; junction bases outside the gene matches: 5. This CDR3 spans 16 amino acids. CDR1 is SNHLY and CDR2 is FYNNEI in the germline V gene. The CDR3 region has the DNA TGTGCCAGCAGTGAGGACGGGACAGGGGGAACAGATACGCAGTATTTT. Its protein product is CASSEDGTGGTDTQYF.

The chain links TRBV3-1 (or the pseudogene TRBV3-2) to TRBJ2-7; 8 positions match TRBD1. The junction had 7 bases not matched to a gene; V was cut back by 6 bases and J by 3 bases. The V gene's germline CDR1 is LGHDT and CDR2 YNNKEL (reference sequence). CDR3 size: 14 residues. The CDR3 sequence is CASRPTGAHYEQYF. CDR3 DNA: TGTGCCAGCAGACCGACAGGGGCCCACTACGAGCAGTACTTC.

This chain connects TRBV7-2 to TRBJ2-7, with 7 bases that match TRBD2. Looked up from germline, CDR1 is SGHTA and CDR2 is FQGNSA. J lost 1 base, V lost 4 bases, and 4 bases had no gene match. The length of the CDR3 is 14 residues. The DNA for the CDR3 is TGTGCCAGCAGCTCAAGGACTAGTTCCTACGAGCAGTACTTC. Amino acid sequence: CASSSRTSSYEQYF.

The chain couples TRBV5-1 to TRBJ2-3; weak D call: TRBD1 (5 bases). CDR1 is SGHRS, CDR2 YFSETQ, per germline. The CDR3 extends over 14 amino acids. The germline V and J ends were trimmed by 0 bases and 4 bases, with 9 bases remaining between them. The CDR3 DNA sequence: TGCGCCAGCAGCTTGGGCCAGGGCTCAGATACGCAGTATTTT. Translation: CASSLGQGSDTQYF.

V and J are TRBV12-3 or TRBV12-4 and TRBJ1-5; D is undetermined. The CDR3 runs 13 residues. Trimming removed 2 bases at V and 9 bases at J, with 11 bases between. In DNA form, the CDR3 reads TGTGCCAGCAGTTTAAGGGTGGACCGGCCCCAGCATTTT. Translating it yields CASSLRVDRPQHF.

The rearrangement uses TRBV4-1 and TRBJ2-2; D is undetermined. The CDR3 is made up of 16 amino acids. V lost 4 bases, J lost 2 bases, and 14 bases lay in between. CDR1 and CDR2 (germline): MGHRA, YSYEKL. In DNA, the CDR3 is TGCGCCAGCAGCCGAGCACCGGCCGGTAACACCGGGGAGCTGTTTTTT. Amino acid sequence: CASSRAPAGNTGELFF.

The V and J genes are TRBV28 and TRBJ1-2, with 12 bases matching TRBD1. There are 16 residues in the CDR3. Germline V gene sequence: CDR1 MDHEN, CDR2 SYDVKM. V was clipped by 6 bases and J by 8 bases; unmatched bases: 13. The CDR3 loop is CASRDGAGQGALGYTF. The CDR3 region has the DNA TGTGCCAGCAGGGATGGTGCGGGACAGGGGGCTCTAGGCTACACCTTC.

This chain uses TRBV6-5 with TRBJ2-7, with 13 bases matching TRBD2. The CDR3 runs to 15 residues. The J segment lost 4 bases and the V segment lost 2 bases, leaving 2 bases of the junction unmatched. Germline CDR1 MNHEY, CDR2 SVGAGI. CDR3 region: CASSYTGLAGYEQYF. CDR3 DNA sequence: TGTGCCAGCAGTTACACGGGACTAGCGGGGTACGAGCAGTACTTC.

This clone was counted once. This chain links TRBV7-9 with TRBJ2-3; 11 bases map to TRBD2. CDR1 is SEHNR and CDR2 is FQNEAQ in the germline V gene (reference sequence). Losses at the gene ends were 11 bases for V and 8 bases for J; bases not matched to a gene: 18. The CDR3 has 16 amino acids. This CDR3 is CAAGVASGGPFSTQYF. The CDR3 DNA sequence: TGTGCCGCCGGTGTTGCTAGCGGGGGGCCTTTCTCTACGCAGTATTTT.

This chain joins TRBV4-1 and TRBJ2-2; TRBD1 matches at 10 bases. CDR1 and CDR2 (germline): MGHRA, YSYEKL. The CDR3 covers 20 residues. The trim removed 2 bases at V and 6 bases at J, leaving 18 bases unmatched. CDR3 sequence reads: CASSQQTGTGEISFPGELFF. The CDR3 region has the DNA TGCGCCAGCAGCCAACAAACCGGGACAGGGGAAATTAGTTTTCCCGGGGAGCTGTTTTTT.

This chain links TRBV19 with TRBJ1-1, with D uncertain. The CDR3 runs to 14 residues. Trimming stripped 3 bases from V and 2 bases from J, with 10 bases between. Per the germline V gene, CDR1 is LNHDA and CDR2 is SQIVND (reference sequence). This CDR3 reads CASSIRPLNTEAFF. The CDR3 nucleotides are TGTGCCAGTAGTATCCGACCCTTAAACACTGAAGCTTTCTTT.

This clone was recorded a few times. The chain combines TRBV2 with TRBJ1-5; 11 bases line up with TRBD1. The ends lost 4 bases at V and 2 bases at J; junction bases unmatched: 1. The CDR3 is 15 residues long. Germline V gene lookup returns CDR1 SNHLY and CDR2 FYNNEI. The DNA of the CDR3 is TGTGCCAGCAGTGGGACAGGGGGCGGCAATCAGCCCCAGCATTTT. Its translation: CASSGTGGGNQPQHF. Variable domain in full (rest from reference TRBV2 and TRBJ1-5): EPEVTQTPSHQVTQMGQEVILRCVPISNHLYFYWYRQILGQKVEFLVSFYNNEISEKSEIFDDQFSVERPDGSNFTLKIRSTKLEDSAMYFCASSGTGGGNQPQHFGDGTRLSIL.

The J gene is TRBJ2-1, the V gene TRBV19, with TRBD1 matching 7 bases. V lost 3 bases and J lost 5; bases outside the gene matches: 4. The CDR3 runs 14 residues. Germline V lookup: CDR1 LNHDA, CDR2 SQIVND (reference sequence). CDR3 loop: CASSIWDSNNEQFF. CDR3 DNA: TGTGCCAGTAGTATTTGGGACAGCAACAATGAGCAGTTCTTC.

The rearrangement joins TRBV27 to TRBJ2-3, with D tentatively TRBD1 (6 bases). The germline gives CDR1 MNHEY, CDR2 SMNVEV (reference sequence). Trimming removed 4 bases from V and 6 bases from J, with 8 bases in between. The CDR3 runs to 12 residues. The CDR3 is CASSSQGDTQYF. Written as DNA, the CDR3 is TGTGCCAGCAGTTCGCAGGGGGATACGCAGTATTTT.

The chain joins TRBV5-1 to TRBJ2-7, with TRBD2 matching 11 bases. The V gene's germline CDR1 is SGHRS and CDR2 YFSETQ. The V gene end was trimmed by 3 bases and the J gene end by 3 bases; junction bases not matched to a gene: 5. This CDR3 comprises 15 residues. DNA for the CDR3: TGCGCCAGCAGCTCCTCCGGGACTAGCGGCTACGAGCAGTACTTC. It translates to CASSSSGTSGYEQYF.

The gene calls are TRBV11-2 and TRBJ2-7; D is uncertain. Germline loops: CDR1 SGHAT, CDR2 FQNNGV. The V and J ends lost 0 bases and 2 bases respectively, with 8 bases between them. The CDR3 is 14 amino acids. CDR3 sequence reads: CASSLDSVAYEQYF. The CDR3 bases are TGTGCCAGCAGCTTAGACAGCGTGGCCTACGAGCAGTACTTC.

V is TRBV30 and J is TRBJ1-2; 10 nucleotides agree with TRBD1. The CDR3 has 14 amino acids. Per the germline V gene, CDR1 is GTSNPN and CDR2 is SVGIG (reference sequence). The V segment lost 2 bases and the J segment 8 bases; nucleotides outside the gene matches: 8. Written as DNA, the CDR3 is TGTGCCTGGAGTCCCCATGGACAGGGGGTGGGCTACACCTTC. It encodes CAWSPHGQGVGYTF.

The rearrangement joins TRBV18 to TRBJ2-1, with TRBD2 matching 7 bases. The germline gives CDR1 KGHSH, CDR2 LQKENI. V was clipped by 1 base and J by 4 bases; unmatched bases: 4. This CDR3 contains 15 residues. The CDR3 DNA is TGTGCCAGCTCACCACAAGGACTAGGGTACAATGAGCAGTTCTTC. It encodes CASSPQGLGYNEQFF.

The rearrangement uses TRBV7-2 and TRBJ2-6; 7 bases line up with TRBD1. Germline CDR1 reads SGHTA; CDR2 reads FQGNSA. The CDR3 extends over 20 amino acids. J lost 0 bases, V lost 0 bases, and 11 bases had no gene match. The CDR3 region is CASSLAHRTGLLSGANVLTF. The CDR3 nucleotides read TGTGCCAGCAGCTTAGCGCACCGGACAGGCCTACTCTCTGGGGCCAACGTCCTGACTTTC.

As for this clone: The identical CDR3 is also encoded by other nucleotide sequences in the sample. The chain couples TRBV27 to TRBJ1-2; possibly TRBD1 for D (6 bases). Between the trimmed V and J ends, which lost 5 bases and 2 bases, there was a span of 9 bases. Germline loops: CDR1 MNHEY, CDR2 SMNVEV (reference sequence). The CDR3 contains 13 residues. The DNA for the CDR3 is TGTGCCAGCAGTCCGACAGGCAACTATGGCTACACCTTC. This gives the protein CASSPTGNYGYTF.

V usage is TRBV2 and J usage is TRBJ2-7; TRBD1 matches at 12 bases. The junction had 3 bases not matched to a gene; V was cut back by 3 bases and J by 6 bases. The CDR3 spans 14 residues. In germline, CDR1 is SNHLY, CDR2 FYNNEI. CDR3 in DNA: TGTGCCAGCAGTGACCGGGACAGGGGGCGCGAGCAGTACTTC. Its translation: CASSDRDRGREQYF.

The chain couples TRBV10-3 to TRBJ1-1, with 8 bases aligning to TRBD1. Germline V lookup: CDR1 ENHRY, CDR2 SYGVKD. The V gene end was trimmed by 0 bases and the J gene end by 1 base; junction bases not matched to a gene: 4. The CDR3 contains 16 residues. The CDR3 is CAISESYDRGNTEAFF. Written as DNA, the CDR3 is TGTGCCATCAGTGAGTCGTACGACAGGGGGAACACTGAAGCTTTCTTT.

This clone showed up just once. The V call is TRBV7-9, the J call TRBJ1-5; 11 bases agree with TRBD1. The CDR3 is made up of 15 amino acids. V lost 5 bases, J lost 7 bases, and 7 bases stayed unmatched. CDR1 and CDR2 (germline): SEHNR, FQNEAQ (reference sequence). The CDR3 sequence: CASSRTGGAGQPQHF. The CDR3 DNA follows: TGTGCCAGCAGCAGGACAGGGGGCGCTGGGCAGCCCCAGCATTTT.

The chain combines TRBV4-1 with TRBJ1-2; 8 positions match TRBD1. Trimming removed 3 bases from V and 8 bases from J; junction bases left unmatched: 5. This CDR3 is built from 13 residues. Germline assignment: CDR1 MGHRA and CDR2 YSYEKL. The CDR3 loop reads CASSHQTGVGYTF. The DNA of the CDR3 is TGCGCCAGCAGCCACCAGACAGGGGTAGGCTACACCTTC.

This clone appeared once. The chain couples TRBV7-2 to TRBJ1-2; D may be TRBD1 (6 bases). Germline V gives CDR1 SGHTA, CDR2 FQGNSA. V was cut by 0 bases and J by 4 bases, with 12 bases left in between. This CDR3 spans 15 amino acids. The CDR3: CASSLAAGTRYGYTF. The CDR3 nucleotides read TGTGCCAGCAGCTTAGCCGCCGGGACACGCTATGGCTACACCTTC.

V is TRBV21-1 and J is TRBJ2-5; TRBD1 is the table's D call and was not checked against the DNA. TRBV21-1 is designated a pseudogene. CDR3 length equals 15 residues. CDR3 sequence (DNA): TGTGCCAGCAGCAAAGTTACAGGGGGCATTGAGACCCAGTACTTC. It is translated as CASSKVTGGIETQYF.

The CDR3 is CASSPGQVKNTGELFF. DNA of the CDR3: TGTGCCAGCTCACCAGGACAGGTCAAGAACACCGGGGAGCTGTTTTTT. The chain couples TRBV18 to TRBJ2-2; 7 bases fit TRBD1. Germline V gene data show CDR1 as KGHSH and CDR2 as LQKENI. This CDR3 spans 16 amino acids. The junction had 4 bases not matched to a gene; V was cut back by 2 bases and J by 1 base.

The chain employs TRBV5-4 and TRBJ1-3; D gene ambiguous. V lost 5 bases to trimming and J lost 4 bases, with 10 bases between them. The CDR3 is made up of 13 amino acids. The V gene's germline CDR1 is SGHNT and CDR2 YYREEE (reference sequence). In DNA, the CDR3 is TGTGCCAGCAGTTCCTGGGCAGGAAACACCATATATTTT. Translated: CASSSWAGNTIYF.